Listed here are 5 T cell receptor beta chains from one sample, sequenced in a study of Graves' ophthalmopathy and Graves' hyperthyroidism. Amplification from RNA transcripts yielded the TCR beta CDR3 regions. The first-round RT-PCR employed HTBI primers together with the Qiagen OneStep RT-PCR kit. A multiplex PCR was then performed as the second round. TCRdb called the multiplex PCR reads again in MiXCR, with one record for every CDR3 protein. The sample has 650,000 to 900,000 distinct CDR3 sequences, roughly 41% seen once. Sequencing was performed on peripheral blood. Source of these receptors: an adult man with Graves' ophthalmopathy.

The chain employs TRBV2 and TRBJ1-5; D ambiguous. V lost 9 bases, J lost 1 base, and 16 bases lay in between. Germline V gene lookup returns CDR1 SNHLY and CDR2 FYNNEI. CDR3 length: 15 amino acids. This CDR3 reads CASSPTGFSNQPQHF. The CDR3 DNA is TGTGCCAGTAGTCCCACTGGATTCAGCAATCAGCCCCAGCATTTT.

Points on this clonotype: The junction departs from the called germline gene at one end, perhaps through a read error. CDR3 protein: CASSSYSGRGEKLLF. For the CDR3, the DNA is TGTGCCAGCAGCTCTTATTCCGGACGAGGCGAAAAACTGCTTTTT. This chain connects TRBV7-9 to TRBJ1-4; D call uncertain. This CDR3 has 15 residues. CDR1 and CDR2 from the germline V gene are SEHNR and FQNEAQ (reference sequence).

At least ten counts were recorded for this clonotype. CDR3 in amino acids: CSVEGLSGSIEQYF. The CDR3 bases are TGCAGCGTTGAGGGATTGAGCGGGAGCATCGAGCAGTACTTC. The V call is TRBV29-1, the J call TRBJ2-7; 8 bases align to TRBD2. This CDR3 region has 14 residues. CDR1 SQVTM and CDR2 ANQGSEA come from the germline V gene. Unmatched junction bases numbered 10, after V lost 3 bases and J lost 6 bases.

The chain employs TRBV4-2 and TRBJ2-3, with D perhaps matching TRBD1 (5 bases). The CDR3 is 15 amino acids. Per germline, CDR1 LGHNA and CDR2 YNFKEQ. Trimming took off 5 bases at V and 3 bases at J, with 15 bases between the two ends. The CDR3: CASSLAGKGTDTQYF. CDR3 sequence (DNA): TGTGCCAGCAGCTTAGCAGGGAAGGGGACAGATACGCAGTATTTT.

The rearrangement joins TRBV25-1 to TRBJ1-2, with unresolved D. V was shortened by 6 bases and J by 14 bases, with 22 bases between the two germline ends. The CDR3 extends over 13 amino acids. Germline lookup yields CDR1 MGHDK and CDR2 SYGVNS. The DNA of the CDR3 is TGTGCCAGCAGCCCTCCCACAGCGGCGGGTGTAACCTTC. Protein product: CASSPPTAAGVTF.